In this sample, the clone carrying this T cell receptor (beta chain) turned up many times. What it binds is not known. These data are taken from a study of T-cell reconstitution after alpha-beta-depleted transplantation in children. Broader study findings: Reports say that about two months after transplant, the alpha-beta T cells came out of several hundred graft clones that had expanded.

CDR3 size: 13 residues. Trimming left V 6 bases short and J 4 bases short, with 13 bases between. CDR1 is MNHEY, CDR2 SVGEGT, per germline. The TCRbeta library was prepared with unique molecular identifiers. TCRdb re-derived calls from the PCR reads in MiXCR, one entry per CDR3 protein. Of some 70,000 distinct CDR3 sequences in the sample, roughly 4.9% were seen once. The sequenced sample was PBMCs, mostly from graft donor cells, obtained 180 days after TCRalphabeta/CD19-depleted stem cell transplant. The chain combines TRBV6-2 or TRBV6-3 with TRBJ2-7; D possibly corresponds to TRBD2 (6 bases). This TCR was recovered from a boy less than two years old who had a stem cell transplant for acute myeloid leukemia, so the T cells may come from the graft donor. CDR3 sequence: CASSHTRGYEQYV. CDR3 DNA sequence: TGTGCCAGCAGCCATACCCGGGGGTACGAGCAGTACGTC.